The 12 T cell receptor beta chains reported below all come from one sample, sequenced in a study of blood T cell repertoires in COVID-19. This table comes from immunoSEQ multiplex PCR, and its TCRdb copy is limited to in-frame clones, with some not included. This sample has 150,000 to 180,000 clones, with 75% to 85% found just once. The sample was peripheral blood. All receptors derive from a woman aged 60-70 years with COVID-19, enrolled during active disease.

This clone occurred once. One end of the junction varies from germline; a read error may be responsible. The V and J genes are TRBV18 and TRBJ2-7; 7 positions agree with TRBD1. Germline lookup yields CDR1 KGHSH and CDR2 LQKENI. The length of the CDR3 is 11 residues. CDR3 in amino acids: CASSGDRDSHF. The CDR3 nucleotides are TGTGCCAGCTCAGGTGACAGGGATTCGCACTTC.

This chain uses TRBV19 with TRBJ2-2; TRBD1 aligns across 7 bases. V lost 3 bases, J lost 1 base, and 2 bases stayed unmatched. Germline CDR1 and CDR2: LNHDA and SQIVND (reference sequence). CDR3 size: 15 residues. DNA for the CDR3: TGTGCCAGTAGTATTGGGACAGTGAACACCGGGGAGCTGTTTTTT. Translating gives CASSIGTVNTGELFF.

The chain is built from TRBV6-5 and TRBJ1-2, with 9 bases fitting TRBD1. This CDR3 is built from 15 residues. V gave up 6 bases and J gave up 6 bases; unmatched junction bases: 11. Looked up from germline, CDR1 is MNHEY and CDR2 is SVGAGI. CDR3 coding DNA: TGTGCCAGCAGACTCCCGGGACAGGGAGGGAATGGCTACACCTTC. Protein sequence: CASRLPGQGGNGYTF.

V is TRBV7-8 and J is TRBJ1-5; TRBD1 aligns across 9 bases. This CDR3 has 15 residues. Germline loops: CDR1 SGHVS, CDR2 FQNEAQ. Germline trimming cut 3 bases from V and 1 base from J; bases unmatched to any gene: 1. CDR3 protein: CASSLDRGSNQPQHF. DNA for the CDR3: TGTGCCAGCAGCTTGGACAGGGGCAGCAATCAGCCCCAGCATTTT.

V usage is TRBV12-5 and J usage is TRBJ2-2; maybe TRBD2 (6 bases). V gave up 6 bases and J gave up 3 bases, with 14 bases separating them. Germline V gene sequence: CDR1 LGHNT, CDR2 FRNRAP. The CDR3 covers 15 residues. CDR3 loop: CASGGRNLYTGELFF. For the CDR3, the DNA is TGTGCTAGTGGGGGGAGGAATTTGTACACCGGGGAGCTGTTTTTT.

This chain connects TRBV14 to TRBJ1-1; 9 bases match TRBD1. CDR1 is SGHDN, CDR2 FVKESK, per germline. V lost 3 bases and J lost 3; bases outside the gene matches: 14. The CDR3 runs 18 residues. The CDR3 reads CASSQRKFTGGADTEAFF. Written as DNA, the CDR3 is TGTGCCAGCAGCCAGAGGAAGTTCACAGGGGGCGCGGACACTGAAGCTTTCTTT.

The chain has TRBV5-4 and TRBJ1-5; D is uncertain. CDR1 is SGHNT and CDR2 is YYREEE in the germline V gene (reference sequence). The CDR3 consists of 15 residues. Trimming removed 0 bases from V and 1 base from J, with 8 bases in between. The CDR3: CASSLGGQSNQPQHF. The CDR3 region has the DNA TGTGCCAGCAGCTTGGGAGGCCAGAGCAATCAGCCCCAGCATTTT.

This clone is a singleton in its sample. This sequence joins TRBV5-1 and TRBJ2-2, with 9 bases aligning to TRBD2. This CDR3 has 15 residues. V lost 0 bases and J lost 7; bases outside the gene matches: 4. CDR1 is SGHRS, CDR2 YFSETQ, per germline. The CDR3 protein is CASSLASGIDGELFF. CDR3 sequence (DNA): TGCGCCAGCAGCTTGGCTAGCGGGATAGACGGGGAGCTGTTTTTT.

V and J are TRBV2 and TRBJ2-5, with D tentatively TRBD1 (5 bases). Trimming stripped 7 bases from V and 5 bases from J, with 11 bases between. Germline lookup yields CDR1 SNHLY and CDR2 FYNNEI. This CDR3 comprises 12 residues. CDR3: CASKAGWETQYF. Written as DNA, the CDR3 is TGTGCCAGCAAGGCAGGGTGGGAGACCCAGTACTTC.

The chain uses TRBV5-4 and TRBJ2-7, with 7 bases identical to TRBD2. Germline values: CDR1 SGHNT, CDR2 YYREEE (reference sequence). V lost 4 bases, J lost 0 bases, and 7 bases stayed unmatched. The length of the CDR3 is 15 residues. CDR3 nucleotides: TGTGCCAGCAGCATTTCTAGCGGCTACTCCTACGAGCAGTACTTC. It encodes CASSISSGYSYEQYF.

This clone was picked up a small number of times. This sequence joins TRBV2 and TRBJ2-7; the D is unclear. The CDR3 covers 13 residues. The germline V gene has CDR1 SNHLY and CDR2 FYNNEI. V shed 6 bases and J shed 0 bases, with 9 bases lying between them. The CDR3 coding sequence is TGTGCCAGCAGAAACAGATTCTCCTACGAGCAGTACTTC. This sequence encodes CASRNRFSYEQYF.

This clone was counted a single time. The chain couples TRBV7-9 to TRBJ1-4; 9 bases map to TRBD1. Germline CDR1 and CDR2: SEHNR and FQNEAQ (reference sequence). This CDR3 has 15 residues. J lost 8 bases, V lost 8 bases, and 12 bases had no gene match. This CDR3 reads CASGEGTGSREKLFF. CDR3 in DNA: TGTGCCAGCGGGGAAGGGACAGGGTCTCGGGAAAAACTGTTTTTT.